Reported below is one TCR beta chain. Germline CDR1 is SGHRS and CDR2 is YFSETQ. The CDR3 consists of 15 residues. The ends lost 5 bases at V and 0 bases at J; junction bases unmatched: 6. This entry comes from a study of blood T cell repertoires in COVID-19. Overall study context: Specimens from acute and convalescent COVID-19 originated in the United States, Italy and Spain. In each case, the material was cDNA or gDNA derived from T cells, B-cell-depleted T cells, or PBMCs.

Under the authors' procedure: Researchers report that nucleated cell counts were estimated from reference gene primer amplification. Clones were read by immunoSEQ multiplex PCR, and TCRdb kept only the in-frame ones, dropping some. From that table come the V and J calls and clone size; the DNA was used to work out D and trimming. The data show tens of thousands of clones, roughly 90% seen once. The chain carries TRBV5-1 and TRBJ2-3; 7 nucleotides align to TRBD1. The sample consisted of peripheral blood. The source of this sequence is a human donor in a cohort sampled during active COVID-19. The CDR3 is CASREQGFSTDTQYF. The CDR3 bases are TGCGCCAGCAGGGAACAGGGGTTTAGCACAGATACGCAGTATTTT.